This entry features one T cell receptor beta chain sequence. The antigen remains unidentified. PCR employed 60 Vbeta and 13 Jbeta primers. TCRdb keeps only in-frame clones here, not all; method: immunoSEQ multiplex PCR. There are 150,000 to 200,000 clones in the sample, with about 2.2% held by the top ten. This record comes from a study of cytomegalovirus exposure and HLA in healthy donors. Overall study findings and caveats: Presence/absence analysis assumed near-uniform sequencing depth across donors. Immune exposure information available was restricted to CMV serostatus.

CDR3 size: 16 residues. CDR1 is SGHTA and CDR2 is FQGNSA in the germline V gene. Trimming took 3 bases from V and 0 from J, leaving 11 bases between them. The V call is TRBV7-2, the J call TRBJ2-2; D ambiguous. This TCR came from a man younger than 45 in good health and CMV-seronegative. Specimen: PBMCs. The DNA of the CDR3 is TGTGCCAGCAGCTTGGGTAGCCGAGCGAACACCGGGGAGCTGTTTTTT. Encoded protein: CASSLGSRANTGELFF. The whole variable domain, filled in from reference TRBV7-2 and TRBJ2-2, reads GAGVSQSPSNKVTEKGKDVELRCDPISGHTALYWYRQSLGQGLEFLIYFQGNSAPDKSGLPSDRFSAERTGGSVSTLTIQRTQQEDSAVYLCASSLGSRANTGELFFGEGSRLTVL.